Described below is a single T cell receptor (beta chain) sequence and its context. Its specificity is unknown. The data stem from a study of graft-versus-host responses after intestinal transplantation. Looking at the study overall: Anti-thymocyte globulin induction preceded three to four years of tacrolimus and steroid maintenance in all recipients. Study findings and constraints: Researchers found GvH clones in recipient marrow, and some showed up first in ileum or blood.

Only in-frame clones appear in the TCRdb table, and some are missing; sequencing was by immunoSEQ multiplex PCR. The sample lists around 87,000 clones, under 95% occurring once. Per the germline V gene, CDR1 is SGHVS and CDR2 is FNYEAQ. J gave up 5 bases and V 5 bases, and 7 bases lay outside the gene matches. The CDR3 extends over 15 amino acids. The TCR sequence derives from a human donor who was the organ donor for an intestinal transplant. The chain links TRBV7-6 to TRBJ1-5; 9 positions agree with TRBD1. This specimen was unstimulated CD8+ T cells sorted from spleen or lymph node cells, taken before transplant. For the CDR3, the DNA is TGTGCCAGCAGCCTCCCGGGACAGGGCGATCAGCCCCAGCATTTT. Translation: CASSLPGQGDQPQHF.